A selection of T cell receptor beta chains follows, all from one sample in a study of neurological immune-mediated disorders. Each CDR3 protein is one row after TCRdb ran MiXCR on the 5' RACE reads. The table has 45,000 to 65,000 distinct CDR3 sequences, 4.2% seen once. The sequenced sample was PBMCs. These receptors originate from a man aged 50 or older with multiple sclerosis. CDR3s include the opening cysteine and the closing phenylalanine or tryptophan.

CASSLSGIGASDTQYF,TRBV5-1,TRBJ2-3
CAWSRTDTNEKLFF,TRBV30,TRBJ1-4
CASSLVPTGAADTQYF,TRBV5-1,TRBJ2-3
CASSFGGGVPTSYEQYF,TRBV5-1,TRBJ2-7
CASNYRSIYNEQFF,TRBV5-1,TRBJ2-1
CSASDRLASYEQYF,TRBV20-1,TRBJ2-7
CASRYTSGQYPYNEQFF,TRBV7-9,TRBJ2-1
CASMTGVEQFF,TRBV28,TRBJ2-1
CAISVIGGLTGELFF,TRBV10-3,TRBJ2-2
CASSEPGQGVPGELFF,TRBV6-6,TRBJ2-2